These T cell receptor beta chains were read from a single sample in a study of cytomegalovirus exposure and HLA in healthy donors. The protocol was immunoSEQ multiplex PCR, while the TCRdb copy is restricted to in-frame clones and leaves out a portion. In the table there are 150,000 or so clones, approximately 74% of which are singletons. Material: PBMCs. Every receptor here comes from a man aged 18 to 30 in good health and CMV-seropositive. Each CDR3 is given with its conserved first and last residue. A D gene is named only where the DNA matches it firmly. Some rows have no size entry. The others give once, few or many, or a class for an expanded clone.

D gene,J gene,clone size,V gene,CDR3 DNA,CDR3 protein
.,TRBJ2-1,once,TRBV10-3,TGTGCCATCAGTGAGTCGGGGGGCAATGAGCAGTTCTTC,CAISESGGNEQFF
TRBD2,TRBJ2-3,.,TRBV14,TGTGCCAGCAGCCAAAGCGGGGGTCGGGCAGATACGCAGTATTTT,CASSQSGGRADTQYF
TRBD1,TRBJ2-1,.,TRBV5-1,TGCGCCAGCAGCTGGGGACAGGGGAATGAGCAGTTCTTC,CASSWGQGNEQFF
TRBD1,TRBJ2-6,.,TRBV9,TGTGCCAGCAAGGCGGGACAGGGTTTCTCTGGGGCCAACGTCCTGACTTTC,CASKAGQGFSGANVLTF
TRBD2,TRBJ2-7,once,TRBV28,TGTGCCAGCAGCGACTCAAAGCGGGAGGGGTACGAGCAGTACTTC,CASSDSKREGYEQYF
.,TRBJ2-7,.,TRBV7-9,TGTGCCAGCAACACGGAGTACGAGCAGTACTTC,CASNTEYEQYF
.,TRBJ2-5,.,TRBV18,TGTGCCAGCTCACCACTGGGCGTCGAGACCCAGTACTTC,CASSPLGVETQYF
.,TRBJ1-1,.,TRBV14,TGTGCCAGCACAACCGGATGGGGCAGGGCGGACACTGAAGCTTTCTTT,CASTTGWGRADTEAFF
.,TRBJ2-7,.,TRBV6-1,TGTGCCAGCAGTGACCAGTCCTACGAGCAGTACTTC,CASSDQSYEQYF
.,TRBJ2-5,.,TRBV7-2,TGTGCCAGCAGCATTTCCGGGACTCTCCAAGAGACCCAGTACTTC,CASSISGTLQETQYF
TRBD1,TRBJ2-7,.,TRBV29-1,TGCAGCGTCCTCCGGACAGGGGACGAGCAGTACTTC,CSVLRTGDEQYF
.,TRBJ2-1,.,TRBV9,TGTGCCAGCAGCGTAGGCGGCGAGCAGTTCTTC,CASSVGGEQFF
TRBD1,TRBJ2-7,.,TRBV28,TGTGCCAGCAGTCTCCCAGGGGGCTTCTACGAGCAGTACTTC,CASSLPGGFYEQYF
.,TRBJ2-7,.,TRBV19,TGTGCCAGTAGTGGGGAGTCCTACGAGCAGTACTTC,CASSGESYEQYF
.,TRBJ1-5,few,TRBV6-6,TGTGCCAGCAGTTACTCGAGCGTTGGCAATCAGCCCCAGCATTTT,CASSYSSVGNQPQHF
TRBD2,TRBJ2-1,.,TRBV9,TGTGCCAGCAGCGCTAGCGGGGGGGCCTACAATGAGCAGTTCTTC,CASSASGGAYNEQFF
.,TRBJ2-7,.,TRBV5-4,TGTGCCAGCAGCTTGATGGCCTCCTACGAGCAGTACTTC,CASSLMASYEQYF
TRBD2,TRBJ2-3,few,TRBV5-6,TGTGCCAGCAGCTTGGCTAGCGGGAGCACAGATACGCAGTATTTT,CASSLASGSTDTQYF
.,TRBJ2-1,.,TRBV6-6,TGTGCCAGCAGTTACCGGGGGTTTGAGCAGTTCTTC,CASSYRGFEQFF
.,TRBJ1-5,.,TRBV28,TGTGCCAGCAGTTTGGGACCCGGGGGGTCCCAGCATTTT,CASSLGPGGSQHF
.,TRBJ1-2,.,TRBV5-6,TGTGCCAGCAGCCCCGGCGGAGGGTCGGAAGGCTACACCTTC,CASSPGGGSEGYTF
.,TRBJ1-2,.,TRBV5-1,TGCGCCAGCAGCCCCGTCGCAGGGGCTAACTATGGCTACACCTTC,CASSPVAGANYGYTF
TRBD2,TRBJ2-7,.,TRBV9,TGTGCCAGCAGCCCCAGACTAGCCGGGCGAGCTTATTACGAGCAGTACTTC,CASSPRLAGRAYYEQYF
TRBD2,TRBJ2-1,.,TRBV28,TGTGCCAGCAGTCTGCGACCAGCGGGAGGGCCTCACAATGAGCAGTTCTTC,CASSLRPAGGPHNEQFF
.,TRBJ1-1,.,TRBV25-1,TGTGCCAGCAGTGACCAGGGCGCTGAAGCTTTCTTT,CASSDQGAEAFF
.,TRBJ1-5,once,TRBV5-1,TGCGCCAGCAGCTTGGGTACATATAGCAATCAGCCCCAGCATTTT,CASSLGTYSNQPQHF
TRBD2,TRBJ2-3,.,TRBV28,TGTGCCAGCAGTTTCCTATCGGGACTAGGTGACACAGATACGCAGTATTTT,CASSFLSGLGDTDTQYF
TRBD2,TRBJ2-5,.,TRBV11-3,TGTGCCAGCAGCTTAGTAGCGGGAGAGACCCAGTACTTC,CASSLVAGETQYF
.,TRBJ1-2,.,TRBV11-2,TGTGCCAGCAGCCCCAGAGGTGGCAGGGAGGAGGGCTACACCTTC,CASSPRGGREEGYTF
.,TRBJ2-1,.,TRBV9,TGTGCCAGCAGCGTAGAGCTGGGGAGTGTCGATGAGCAGTTCTTC,CASSVELGSVDEQFF
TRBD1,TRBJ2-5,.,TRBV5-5,TGTGCCAGCAGCTTCGCCGGGACAGGGAAAGAGACCCAGTACTTC,CASSFAGTGKETQYF
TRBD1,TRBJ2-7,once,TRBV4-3,TGCGCCAGCAGCCCCGGGGACAGCACCTACGAGCAGTACTTC,CASSPGDSTYEQYF
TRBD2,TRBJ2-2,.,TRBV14,TGTGCCAGCAGCCAAGCCACCGGGACTAGCGGGAGGGCCGGCACCGGGGAGCTGTTTTTT,CASSQATGTSGRAGTGELFF
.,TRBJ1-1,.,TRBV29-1,TGCAGCGTTCCAAAACAGGGTGGGGACACTGAAGCTTTCTTT,CSVPKQGGDTEAFF
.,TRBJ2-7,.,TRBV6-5,TGTGCCAGCAGTAAGGGAGTTGACTACGAGCAGTACTTC,CASSKGVDYEQYF
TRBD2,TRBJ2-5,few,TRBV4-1,TGCGCCAGCAGCCAAGAGTCGGCGGGGGGGCCAGAGACCCAGTACTTC,CASSQESAGGPETQYF
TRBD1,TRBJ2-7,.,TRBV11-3,TGTGCCAGCAGCTTAGCAACAGGGGGCGGTTACGAGCAGTACTTC,CASSLATGGGYEQYF
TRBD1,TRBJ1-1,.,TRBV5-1,TGCGCCAGCAGCCTGCCGAGAGGGGGCGGGACTGAAGCTTTCTTT,CASSLPRGGGTEAFF
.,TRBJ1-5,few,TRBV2,TGTGCCAGCAGTGAACAGGGGCGGAATCAGCCCCAGCATTTT,CASSEQGRNQPQHF
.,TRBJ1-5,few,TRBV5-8,TGTGCCAGCAGCCCCCGACAGTTTTATAGCAATCAGCCCCAGCATTTT,CASSPRQFYSNQPQHF
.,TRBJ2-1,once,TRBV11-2,TGTGCCAGCAGCTTAGGGGCAGGCTCCTACAATGAGCAGTTCTTC,CASSLGAGSYNEQFF
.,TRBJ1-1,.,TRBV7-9,TGTTCCAGCAGCTTGAGGGACACTGAAGCTTTCTTT,CSSSLRDTEAFF
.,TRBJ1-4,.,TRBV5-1,TGCGCCAGCGCAGGGGACCGTCCCTCAGCCTCGGGTGAAAAACTGTTTTTT,CASAGDRPSASGEKLFF
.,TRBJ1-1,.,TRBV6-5,TGTGCCAGCAGTTACTCTACAGGGCCTCGGCGCAAAGCTTTCTTT,CASSYSTGPRRKAFF
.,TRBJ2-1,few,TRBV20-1,TGCAGTGCCCCTACCTACAATGAGCAGTTCTTC,CSAPTYNEQFF
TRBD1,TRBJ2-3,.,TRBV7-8,TGTGCCAGCAGCCCGCGGACAGGGGCTACCACAGATACGCAGTATTTT,CASSPRTGATTDTQYF
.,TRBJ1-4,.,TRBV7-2,TGTGCCAGCAGCTTTCAGCGTTCGGCTAATGAAAAACTGTTTTTT,CASSFQRSANEKLFF
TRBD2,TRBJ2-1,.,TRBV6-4,TGTGCCAGCACCCCCGGAGGTAGCGGGGCCCCATTTTGGAATGAGCAGTTCTTC,CASTPGGSGAPFWNEQFF
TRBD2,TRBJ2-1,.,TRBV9,TGTGCCAGCAGCGTAGGGCTAGCGGGAGGGGTAAATGAGCAGTTCTTC,CASSVGLAGGVNEQFF
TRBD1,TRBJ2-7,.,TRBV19,TGTGCCAGTAGTATCAAGACAACCGGGACAGTCTCCTACGAGCAGTACTTC,CASSIKTTGTVSYEQYF
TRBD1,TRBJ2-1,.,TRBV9,TGTGCCAGCAGCGTAGGCCGAGGACAGGGGGCCCTAAATGAGCAGTTCTTC,CASSVGRGQGALNEQFF
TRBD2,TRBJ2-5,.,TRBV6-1,TGTGCCAGCAGTGGAAGGCGGACTAGCGGGGTTGAAGAGACCCAGTACTTC,CASSGRRTSGVEETQYF
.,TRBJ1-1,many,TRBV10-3,TGTGCCATCAGTGAGCCCGGCGGGGACACTGAAGCTTTCTTT,CAISEPGGDTEAFF
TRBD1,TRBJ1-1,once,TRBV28,TGTGCCAGCAGCCGCAGGGGGCTGAACACTGAAGCTTTCTTT,CASSRRGLNTEAFF
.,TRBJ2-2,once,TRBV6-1,TGTGCCAGCAGATTTGGGGGGGCGACCGGGGAGCTGTTTTTT,CASRFGGATGELFF
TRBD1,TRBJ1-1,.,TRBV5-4,TGTGCCAGCAGCTTTATAATAAGACAGGGGAACCCTTTAAGCACTGAAGCTTTCTTT,CASSFIIRQGNPLSTEAFF
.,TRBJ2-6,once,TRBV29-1,TGCAGCGTTGTGGGAGGCTCTGGGGCCAACGTCCTGACTTTC,CSVVGGSGANVLTF
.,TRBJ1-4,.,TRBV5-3,TGTGCCAGAAGCTTCTTCGACAGAAAGCTTGAAAAACTGTTTTTT,CARSFFDRKLEKLFF
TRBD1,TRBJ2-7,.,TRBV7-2,TGTGCCAGCAGGCCGACAGGGTCCTACGAGCAGTACTTC,CASRPTGSYEQYF
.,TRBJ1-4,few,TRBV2,TGTGCCAGCAGGAAGACAGTTAATGAAAAACTGTTTTTT,CASRKTVNEKLFF